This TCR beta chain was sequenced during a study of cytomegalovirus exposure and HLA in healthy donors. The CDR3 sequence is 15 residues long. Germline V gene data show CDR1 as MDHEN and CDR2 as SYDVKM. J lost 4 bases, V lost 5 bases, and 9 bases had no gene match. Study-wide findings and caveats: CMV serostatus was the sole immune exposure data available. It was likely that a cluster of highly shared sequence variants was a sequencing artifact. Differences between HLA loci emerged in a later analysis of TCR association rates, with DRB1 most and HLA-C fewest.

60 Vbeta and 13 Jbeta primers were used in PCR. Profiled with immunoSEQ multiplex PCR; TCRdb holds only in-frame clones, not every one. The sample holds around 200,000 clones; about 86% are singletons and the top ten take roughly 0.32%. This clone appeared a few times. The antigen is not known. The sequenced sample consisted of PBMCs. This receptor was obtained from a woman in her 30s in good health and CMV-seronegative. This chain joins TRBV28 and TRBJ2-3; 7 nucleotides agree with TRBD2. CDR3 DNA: TGTGCCAGCAGTCACAAGGCGGGAGTCGCAGATACGCAGTATTTT. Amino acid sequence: CASSHKAGVADTQYF. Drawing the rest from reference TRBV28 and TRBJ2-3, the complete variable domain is DVKVTQSSRYLVKRTGEKVFLECVQDMDHENMFWYRQDPGLGLRLIYFSYDVKMKEKGDIPEGYSVSREKKERFSLILESASTNQTSMYLCASSHKAGVADTQYFGPGTRLTVL.